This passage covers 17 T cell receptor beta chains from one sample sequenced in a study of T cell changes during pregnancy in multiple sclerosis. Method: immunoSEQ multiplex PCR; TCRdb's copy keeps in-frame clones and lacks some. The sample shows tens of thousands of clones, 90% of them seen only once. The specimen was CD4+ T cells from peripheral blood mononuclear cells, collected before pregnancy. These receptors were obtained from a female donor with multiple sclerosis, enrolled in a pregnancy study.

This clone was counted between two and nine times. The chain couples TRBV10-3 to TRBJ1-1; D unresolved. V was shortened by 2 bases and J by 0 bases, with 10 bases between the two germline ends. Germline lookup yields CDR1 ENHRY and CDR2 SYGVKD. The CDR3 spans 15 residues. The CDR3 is CAISEGSRLNTEAFF. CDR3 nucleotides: TGTGCCATCAGTGAGGGTAGCAGATTGAACACTGAAGCTTTCTTT.

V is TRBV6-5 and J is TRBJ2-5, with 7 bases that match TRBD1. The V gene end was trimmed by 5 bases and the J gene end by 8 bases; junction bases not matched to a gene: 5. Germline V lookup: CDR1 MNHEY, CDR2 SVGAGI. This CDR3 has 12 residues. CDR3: CASSGRQGTQYF. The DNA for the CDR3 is TGTGCCAGCAGTGGTCGACAGGGTACCCAGTACTTC.

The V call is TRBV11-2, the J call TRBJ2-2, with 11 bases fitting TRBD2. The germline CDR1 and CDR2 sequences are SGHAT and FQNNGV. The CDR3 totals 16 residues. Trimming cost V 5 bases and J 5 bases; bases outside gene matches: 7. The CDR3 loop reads CASSKGTSGRTGELFF. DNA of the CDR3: TGTGCCAGCAGCAAAGGGACTAGCGGTCGTACCGGGGAGCTGTTTTTT.

Here the CDR3 reads CASSLGQGNEQFF. CDR3 nucleotides: TGTGCCAGCAGTTTGGGACAGGGTAATGAGCAGTTCTTC. The rearrangement uses TRBV27 and TRBJ2-1, with 9 bases identical to TRBD1. Trimming removed 3 bases from V and 7 bases from J; junction bases left unmatched: 1. The germline CDR1 and CDR2 sequences are MNHEY and SMNVEV (reference sequence). CDR3 length equals 13 residues.

CDR3 residues: CARSFQGARDEKLFF. DNA for the CDR3: TGTGCCAGAAGCTTCCAGGGGGCGAGAGATGAAAAACTGTTTTTT. This chain uses TRBV5-3 with TRBJ1-4; 8 nucleotides agree with TRBD1. TRBV5-3 is sorted into the ORF group, with uncertain function. The CDR3 consists of 15 residues. V gave up 2 bases and J gave up 6 bases; unmatched junction bases: 6.

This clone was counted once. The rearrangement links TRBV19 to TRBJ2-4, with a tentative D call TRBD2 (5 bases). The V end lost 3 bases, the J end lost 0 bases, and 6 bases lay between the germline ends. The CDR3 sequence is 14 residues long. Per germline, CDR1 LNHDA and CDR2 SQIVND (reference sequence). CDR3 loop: CASSMGEAKNIQYF. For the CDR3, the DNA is TGTGCCAGTAGTATGGGAGAAGCCAAAAACATTCAGTACTTC. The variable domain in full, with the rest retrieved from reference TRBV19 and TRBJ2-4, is DGGITQSPKYLFRKEGQNVTLSCEQNLNHDAMYWYRQDPGQGLRLIYYSQIVNDFQKGDIAEGYSVSREKKESFPLTVTSAQKNPTAFYLCASSMGEAKNIQYFGAGTRLSVL.

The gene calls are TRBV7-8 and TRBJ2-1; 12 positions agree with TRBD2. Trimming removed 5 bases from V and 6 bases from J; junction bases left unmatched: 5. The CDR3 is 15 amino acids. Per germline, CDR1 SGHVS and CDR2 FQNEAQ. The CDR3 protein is CASSPGLAGLNEQFF. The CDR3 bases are TGTGCCAGCAGCCCCGGACTAGCGGGACTCAATGAGCAGTTCTTC. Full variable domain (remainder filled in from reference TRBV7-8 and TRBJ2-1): GAGVSQSPRYKVAKRGQDVALRCDPISGHVSLFWYQQALGQGPEFLTYFQNEAQLDKSGLPSDRFFAERPEGSVSTLKIQRTQQEDSAVYLCASSPGLAGLNEQFFGPGTRLTVL.

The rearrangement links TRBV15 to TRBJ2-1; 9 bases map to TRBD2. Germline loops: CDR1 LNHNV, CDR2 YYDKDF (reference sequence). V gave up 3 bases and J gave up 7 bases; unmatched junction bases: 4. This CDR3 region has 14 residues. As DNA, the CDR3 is TGTGCCACCAGCAGGGCGGGAGGGGGGAATGAGCAGTTCTTC. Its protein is CATSRAGGGNEQFF.

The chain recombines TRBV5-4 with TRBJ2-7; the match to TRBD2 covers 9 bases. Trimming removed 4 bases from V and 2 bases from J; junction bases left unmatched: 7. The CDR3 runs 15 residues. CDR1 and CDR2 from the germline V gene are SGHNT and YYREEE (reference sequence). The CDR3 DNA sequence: TGTGCCAGCAGCCCCAGACTAGCGGCGACCTACGAGCAGTACTTC. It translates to CASSPRLAATYEQYF.

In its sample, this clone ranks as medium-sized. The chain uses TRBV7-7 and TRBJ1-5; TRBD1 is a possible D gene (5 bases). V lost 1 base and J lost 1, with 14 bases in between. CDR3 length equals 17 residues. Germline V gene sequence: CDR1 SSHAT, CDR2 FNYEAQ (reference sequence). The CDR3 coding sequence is TGTGCCAGCAGCTTAGATGGGGGAGGCTTGAGCAATCAGCCCCAGCATTTT. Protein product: CASSLDGGGLSNQPQHF.

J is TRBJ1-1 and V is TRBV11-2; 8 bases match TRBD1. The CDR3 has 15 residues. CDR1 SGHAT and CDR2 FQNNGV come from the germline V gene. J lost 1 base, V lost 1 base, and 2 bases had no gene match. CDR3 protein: CASSLGTGWNTEAFF. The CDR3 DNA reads TGTGCCAGCAGCTTAGGGACAGGGTGGAACACTGAAGCTTTCTTT.

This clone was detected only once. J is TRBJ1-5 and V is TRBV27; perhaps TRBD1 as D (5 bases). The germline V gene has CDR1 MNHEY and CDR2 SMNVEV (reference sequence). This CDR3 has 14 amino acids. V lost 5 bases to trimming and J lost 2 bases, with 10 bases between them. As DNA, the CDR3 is TGTGCCAGCAGTCGCAGGGAGGGCAATCAGCCCCAGCATTTT. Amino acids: CASSRREGNQPQHF.

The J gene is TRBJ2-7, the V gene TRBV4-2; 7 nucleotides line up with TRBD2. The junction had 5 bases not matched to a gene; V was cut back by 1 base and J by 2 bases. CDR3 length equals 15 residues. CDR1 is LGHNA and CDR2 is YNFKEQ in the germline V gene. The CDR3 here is CASSQASGMPYEQYF. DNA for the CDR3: TGTGCCAGCAGCCAAGCTAGCGGAATGCCCTACGAGCAGTACTTC.

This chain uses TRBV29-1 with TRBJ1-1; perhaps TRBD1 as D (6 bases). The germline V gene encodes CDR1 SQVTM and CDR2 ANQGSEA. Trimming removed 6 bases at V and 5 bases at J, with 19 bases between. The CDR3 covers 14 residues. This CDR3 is CSVPARQGMTEAFF. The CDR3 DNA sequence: TGCAGCGTCCCCGCCAGGCAGGGGATGACTGAAGCTTTCTTT.

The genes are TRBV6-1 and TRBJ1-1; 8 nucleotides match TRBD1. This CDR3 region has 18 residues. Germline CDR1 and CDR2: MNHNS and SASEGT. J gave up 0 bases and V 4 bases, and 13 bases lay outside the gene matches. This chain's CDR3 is CASSGDLGQGDMNTEAFF. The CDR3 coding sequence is TGTGCCAGCAGTGGTGACTTAGGACAGGGTGATATGAACACTGAAGCTTTCTTT.

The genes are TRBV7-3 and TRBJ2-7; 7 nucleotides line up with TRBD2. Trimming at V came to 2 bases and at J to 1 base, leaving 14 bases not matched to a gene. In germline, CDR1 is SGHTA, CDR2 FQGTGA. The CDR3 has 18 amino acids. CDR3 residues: CASSLDAASGIWSYEQYF. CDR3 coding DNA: TGTGCCAGCAGCTTAGACGCAGCTAGCGGTATCTGGTCCTACGAGCAGTACTTC.

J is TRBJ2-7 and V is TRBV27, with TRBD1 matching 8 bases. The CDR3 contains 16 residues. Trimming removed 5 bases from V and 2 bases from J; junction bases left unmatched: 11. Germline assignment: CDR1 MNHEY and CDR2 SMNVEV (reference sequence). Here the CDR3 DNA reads TGTGCCAGCAGTGTTACCGGACAGGGCTTTACCTACGAGCAGTACTTC. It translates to CASSVTGQGFTYEQYF.